Described below is a single TCR beta chain sequence and its context. Here immunoSEQ multiplex PCR was the method, and the copy in TCRdb shows in-frame clones only, minus some. The sample has 1,500 to 2,000 clones, around 21% seen once. These data are taken from a study of T cells in localized non-small cell lung cancer. CDR3 length: 16 amino acids. J lost 7 bases, V lost 3 bases, and 9 bases had no gene match. Germline loops: CDR1 KGHSH, CDR2 LQKENI. The chain couples TRBV18 to TRBJ2-2; 9 bases fit TRBD1. The sequencing used lung tumor tissue, collected before any cancer treatment. The clonotype comes from a man aged 40-75 years with stage III lung adenocarcinoma. The CDR3 nucleotides read TGTGCCAGCTCACCTCCCGGAACAGGGGGCGACGGGGAGCTGTTTTTT. Encoded protein: CASSPPGTGGDGELFF.